This T cell receptor (beta chain) was sequenced during a study of shared clonotypes between healthy human individuals (TCRdb year 2020). Turning to the overall study: A few men and a couple of women, aged 18 to 49 years, made up the cohort. For each donor, CD4 naive and CD4 memory were each given three plates, CD8 naive was given two plates, and CD8 memory was given one plate. To estimate repertoire size and how much clonotypes are shared between individuals, the study performed deep sequencing of blood TCR repertoires from about five healthy adults. To increase sequencing depth and limit assay-specific biases, different laboratories used diverse techniques to prepare libraries and sequence TCR repertoires. Leukapheresis yielded between about 0.94 and 9.5 billion PBMCs per donor.

The donors were healthy, HIV-negative adults with no recently reported acute infections or vaccinations. All donors were Caucasian adults living in Nashville, Tennessee, USA. Magnetic negative selection was used to enrich CD4+ T cells, after which naive cells were positively selected on CD45RA and the negative fraction became the memory subset. Blood was collected by leukapheresis, and PBMCs were isolated by Ficoll-Histopaque density gradient centrifugation and then cryopreserved in liquid nitrogen vapor phase. Purity and quantity of every magnetically sorted T cell population were checked by analytical flow cytometry. Each sorted fraction had its genomic DNA isolated and then quantified by UV absorbance on a Nanodrop 2000c. A note on this clone: Its antigen target is currently unknown. No much larger clonotype is one base removed from it; base qualities were not supplied. The sample contains more than one DNA sequence encoding this CDR3.

Using the deep immunoSEQ assay, TCR CDR3 regions were amplified from genomic DNA by multiplex PCR. Extracted genomic DNA from each cell subset was distributed evenly across all wells of several immunoSEQ 96-well plates, and each plate was treated as a replicate. For sorted subsets, each replicate PCR was loaded with 200 ng genomic DNA, equivalent to 30,000 or so T cell genomes. Purified libraries were measured with a Qubit 3.0 fluorometer, size-checked on a Bioanalyzer 2100, and measured again with the KAPA Library Quantification kit. A separate single-read 150-cycle Illumina NextSeq 550 flow cell was used to sequence each immunoSEQ 96-well plate. Concerning the study's data processing: Because only junctional sequences without quality scores were contained in the immunoSEQ output, filtering matching that applied to full-length reads could not be performed. Sequences were annotated with PyIR, a Python wrapper for IgBLAST v1.9, and V/J genes and CDR3 were assigned using IMGT germline references. Reads were removed for weak V/J assignments (E-value above 1e-6), missing CDR3, stop codons, out-of-frame junctions, or ambiguous translated residues. V3J clonotypes were defined by identical inferred V gene, J gene, and CDR3 amino acid sequence. Percentage overlap between repertoires was calculated by dividing the number of shared unique clonotypes by the size of the smaller repertoire. Richness of each repertoire was evaluated using RTK rarefaction, the Chao1 estimator, and Recon v2.1 estimates of unobserved clonotypes. For all TCRbeta clonotypes obtained by the gDNA method from several donors, generation probabilities were computed with OLGA. TCRdb carries this immuneACCESS record with in-frame sequences only. Its versions omit some clonotypes, under half of them owing to an unresolved V gene in the studies checked, with the rest unexplained. The V and J calls and clone size were taken over from that table, and D and trimming were inferred from the DNA. This sample gives about 1.5 million clones in total; around 98% of them show up just once. The ten most abundant clones make up roughly 0.42% of the sample.

The cysteine opens and the phenylalanine closes a CDR3 of 14 amino acids. Just the 42-base CDR3 DNA is kept, in frame starting at base 1. For CDR1 and CDR2, the germline V gene lists SGDLS and YYNGEE. The V and J ends are trimmed by 0 bases and 6 bases, leaving 10 bases between them. Overall results and qualifications from the work: Compared with non-shared clonotypes, clonotypes shared by all four sorted-subset donors had higher generation probabilities. Rarefaction of sorted-subset datasets indicated incomplete sequencing despite the large sequencing depth. Based on pairwise subsampling, the degree of clonotype sharing among donors was expected to be affected by sequencing depth. Sampling was limited to blood, and TCR repertoires in tissue likely differ from TCR repertoires in blood. The genetic and exposure-history diversity represented was limited by the small number of donors. Naive subsets generally had larger estimated clonotype richness than memory subsets did. Sharing across a handful of donors was observed for around 5% of naive CD4, less than 4% of naive CD8, 2% to 2.5% of memory CD4, and about 0.39% of memory CD8 clonotypes.

The sequenced material came from naive CD4+ T cells sorted from blood. The cell subset or site label corresponds to: CD45RA+ positively selected. The chain links TRBV9 with TRBJ1-5; the D segment could be TRBD1, given 5 matching bases. The TCR sequence derives from a man aged 30-40 years in good health. The CDR3 corresponds to CASSVGREAQPQHF. The bases read TGTGCCAGCAGCGTAGGCAGGGAAGCTCAGCCCCAGCATTTT.